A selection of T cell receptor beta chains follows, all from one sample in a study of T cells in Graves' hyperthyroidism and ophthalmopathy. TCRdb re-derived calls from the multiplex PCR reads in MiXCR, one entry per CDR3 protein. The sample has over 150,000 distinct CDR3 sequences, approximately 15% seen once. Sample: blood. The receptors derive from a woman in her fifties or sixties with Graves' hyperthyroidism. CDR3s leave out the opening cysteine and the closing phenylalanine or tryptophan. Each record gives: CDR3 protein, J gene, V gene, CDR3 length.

cdr3_aa: ASSPQGPTGGYT
j_call: TRBJ1-2
v_call: TRBV7-8
cdr3_length: 12

cdr3_aa: ASSLDPGLNYEQY
j_call: TRBJ2-7
v_call: TRBV5-1
cdr3_length: 13

cdr3_aa: ASSSGQGSFDGYT
j_call: TRBJ1-2
v_call: TRBV28
cdr3_length: 13

cdr3_aa: ASSLRGRTNEKLF
j_call: TRBJ1-4
v_call: TRBV13
cdr3_length: 13

cdr3_aa: ASSLPRQGNNYGYT
j_call: TRBJ1-2
v_call: TRBV7-2
cdr3_length: 14

cdr3_aa: SVVSDGYT
j_call: TRBJ1-2
v_call: TRBV29-1
cdr3_length: 8

cdr3_aa: ASSPSSGYYGYT
j_call: TRBJ1-2
v_call: TRBV12-3/TRBV12-4
cdr3_length: 12

cdr3_aa: ASSFSDRTGGYT
j_call: TRBJ1-2
v_call: TRBV28
cdr3_length: 12

cdr3_aa: ASSLPGQGWYGYT
j_call: TRBJ1-2
v_call: TRBV28
cdr3_length: 13

cdr3_aa: ASSRSRSVAGTGQSYEQY
j_call: TRBJ2-7
v_call: TRBV14
cdr3_length: 18

cdr3_aa: ASSLVLEGSTYEQY
j_call: TRBJ2-7
v_call: TRBV28
cdr3_length: 14

cdr3_aa: ASTLGGAYGYT
j_call: TRBJ1-2
v_call: TRBV7-9
cdr3_length: 11

cdr3_aa: ASSESGYSLNTGELL
j_call: TRBJ2-2
v_call: TRBV2
cdr3_length: 15

cdr3_aa: ASSYSTGGWDGYT
j_call: TRBJ1-2
v_call: TRBV6-5
cdr3_length: 13

cdr3_aa: ASRGGQGSYEQY
j_call: TRBJ2-7
v_call: TRBV28
cdr3_length: 12

cdr3_aa: ASGLNSNQPQH
j_call: TRBJ1-5
v_call: TRBV7-9
cdr3_length: 11

cdr3_aa: SAGTSGVGTDTQY
j_call: TRBJ2-3
v_call: TRBV20-1
cdr3_length: 13

cdr3_aa: ASSGPGSSGNTIY
j_call: TRBJ1-3
v_call: TRBV9
cdr3_length: 13

cdr3_aa: ASSRASHTNYGYT
j_call: TRBJ1-2
v_call: TRBV3-1
cdr3_length: 13

cdr3_aa: ASSLGGSNYNYGYT
j_call: TRBJ1-2
v_call: TRBV7-2
cdr3_length: 14

cdr3_aa: ASRGTSGAEQY
j_call: TRBJ2-7
v_call: TRBV3-1
cdr3_length: 11

cdr3_aa: SAREGTGGTSGYT
j_call: TRBJ1-2
v_call: TRBV20-1
cdr3_length: 13

cdr3_aa: ATSRDGGQPQH
j_call: TRBJ1-5
v_call: TRBV15
cdr3_length: 11

cdr3_aa: ASTGQGQANYGYT
j_call: TRBJ1-2
v_call: TRBV2
cdr3_length: 13

cdr3_aa: ASSLTGPDGYT
j_call: TRBJ1-2
v_call: TRBV5-4
cdr3_length: 11

cdr3_aa: ASSLALGGRKTQY
j_call: TRBJ2-5
v_call: TRBV7-9
cdr3_length: 13

cdr3_aa: ASSLLRGRVVGDGTYGYT
j_call: TRBJ1-2
v_call: TRBV11-2
cdr3_length: 18

cdr3_aa: ASSQDPDRRYSPLH
j_call: TRBJ1-6
v_call: TRBV14
cdr3_length: 14

cdr3_aa: ASSETGSYGYT
j_call: TRBJ1-2
v_call: TRBV2
cdr3_length: 11

cdr3_aa: ASRQAGAGTGELF
j_call: TRBJ2-2
v_call: TRBV4-1
cdr3_length: 13

cdr3_aa: ASSSGTSGGSTDTQY
j_call: TRBJ2-3
v_call: TRBV12-3/TRBV12-4
cdr3_length: 15

cdr3_aa: ASSLGGTGTHYEQY
j_call: TRBJ2-7
v_call: TRBV11-1
cdr3_length: 14

cdr3_aa: ASSLPQQGKETQY
j_call: TRBJ2-5
v_call: TRBV5-1
cdr3_length: 13

cdr3_aa: ASSTSMGQPYGYT
j_call: TRBJ1-2
v_call: TRBV19
cdr3_length: 13

cdr3_aa: ASSPALTGGNQPQH
j_call: TRBJ1-5
v_call: TRBV4-1
cdr3_length: 14

cdr3_aa: ASSLQRDIQF
j_call: TRBJ2-1
v_call: TRBV18
cdr3_length: 10

cdr3_aa: ASSLFGRWSGGNEQF
j_call: TRBJ2-1
v_call: TRBV27
cdr3_length: 15

cdr3_aa: ATSDRTDLGYT
j_call: TRBJ1-2
v_call: TRBV24-1
cdr3_length: 11

cdr3_aa: ASSTGQRHGYT
j_call: TRBJ1-2
v_call: TRBV5-6
cdr3_length: 11

cdr3_aa: ASSSFRYSPLH
j_call: TRBJ1-6
v_call: TRBV27
cdr3_length: 11

cdr3_aa: ASNERGGSKNIQY
j_call: TRBJ2-4
v_call: TRBV6-2/TRBV6-3
cdr3_length: 13

cdr3_aa: ASSPGSGNQPQH
j_call: TRBJ1-5
v_call: TRBV18
cdr3_length: 12

cdr3_aa: ASNRSYRDNPSYEQY
j_call: TRBJ2-7
v_call: TRBV6-1
cdr3_length: 15